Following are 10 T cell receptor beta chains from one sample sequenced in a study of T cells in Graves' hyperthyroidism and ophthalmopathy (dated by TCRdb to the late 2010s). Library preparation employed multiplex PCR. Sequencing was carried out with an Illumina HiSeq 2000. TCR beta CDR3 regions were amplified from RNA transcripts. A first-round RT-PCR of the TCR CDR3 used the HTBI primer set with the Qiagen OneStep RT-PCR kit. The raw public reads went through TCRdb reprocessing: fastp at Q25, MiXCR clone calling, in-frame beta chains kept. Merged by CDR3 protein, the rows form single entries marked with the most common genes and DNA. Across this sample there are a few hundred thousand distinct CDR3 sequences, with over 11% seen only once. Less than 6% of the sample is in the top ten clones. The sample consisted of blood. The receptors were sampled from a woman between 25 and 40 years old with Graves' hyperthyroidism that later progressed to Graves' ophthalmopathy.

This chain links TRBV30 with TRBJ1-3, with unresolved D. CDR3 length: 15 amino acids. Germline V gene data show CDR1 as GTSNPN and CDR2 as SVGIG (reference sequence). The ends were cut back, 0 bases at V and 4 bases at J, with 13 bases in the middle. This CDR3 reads CAWSVPGFEGNTIYF. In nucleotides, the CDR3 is TGTGCCTGGAGTGTACCTGGGTTCGAGGGAAACACCATATATTTT.

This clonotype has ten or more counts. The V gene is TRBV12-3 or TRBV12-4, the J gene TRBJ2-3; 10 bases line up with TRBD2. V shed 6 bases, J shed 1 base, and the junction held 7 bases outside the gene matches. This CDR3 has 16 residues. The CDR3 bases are TGTGCCAGCAGCCGAAGACTAGCGGGCCGCACAGATACGCAGTATTTT. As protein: CASSRRLAGRTDTQYF.

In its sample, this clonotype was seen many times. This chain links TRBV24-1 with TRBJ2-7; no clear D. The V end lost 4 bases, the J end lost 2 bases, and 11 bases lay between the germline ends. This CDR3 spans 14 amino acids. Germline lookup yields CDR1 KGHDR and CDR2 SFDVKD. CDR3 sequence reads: CATSEPDFPYEQYF. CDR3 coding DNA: TGTGCCACCAGTGAGCCCGACTTCCCCTACGAGCAGTACTTC.

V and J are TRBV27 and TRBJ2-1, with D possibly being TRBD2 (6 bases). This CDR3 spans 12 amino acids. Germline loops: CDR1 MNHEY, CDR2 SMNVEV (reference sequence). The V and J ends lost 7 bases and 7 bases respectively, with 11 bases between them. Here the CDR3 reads CASKYGGNEQFF. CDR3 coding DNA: TGTGCCAGCAAATATGGGGGGAATGAGCAGTTCTTC.

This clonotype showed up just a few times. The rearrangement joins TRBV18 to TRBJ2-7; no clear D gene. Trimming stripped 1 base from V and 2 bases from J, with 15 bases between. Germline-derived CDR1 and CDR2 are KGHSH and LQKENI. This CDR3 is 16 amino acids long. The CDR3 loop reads CASSPLPPRTAYEQYF. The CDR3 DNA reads TGTGCCAGCTCACCACTCCCCCCCCGCACCGCCTACGAGCAGTACTTC. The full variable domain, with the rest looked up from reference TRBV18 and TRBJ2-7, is NAGVMQNPRHLVRRRGQEARLRCSPMKGHSHVYWYRQLPEEGLKFMVYLQKENIIDESGMPKERFSAEFPKEGPSILRIQQVVRGDSAAYFCASSPLPPRTAYEQYFGPGTRLTVT.

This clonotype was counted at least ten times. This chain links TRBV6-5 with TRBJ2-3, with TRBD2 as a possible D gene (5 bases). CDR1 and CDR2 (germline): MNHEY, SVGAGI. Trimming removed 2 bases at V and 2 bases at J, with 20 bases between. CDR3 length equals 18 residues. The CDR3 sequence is CASSYLRASMFVTDTQYF. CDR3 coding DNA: TGTGCCAGCAGTTACCTCCGGGCTAGCATGTTCGTCACAGATACGCAGTATTTT.

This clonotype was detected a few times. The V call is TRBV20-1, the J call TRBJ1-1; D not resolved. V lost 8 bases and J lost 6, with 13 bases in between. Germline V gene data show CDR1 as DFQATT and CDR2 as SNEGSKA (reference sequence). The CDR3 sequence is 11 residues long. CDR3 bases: TGCAGTCTAAGGGATTATGCTGAAGCTTTCTTT. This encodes CSLRDYAEAFF.

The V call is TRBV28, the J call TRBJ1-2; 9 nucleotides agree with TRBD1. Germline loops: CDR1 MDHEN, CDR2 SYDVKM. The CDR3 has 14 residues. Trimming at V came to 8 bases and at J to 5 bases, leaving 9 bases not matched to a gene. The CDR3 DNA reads TGTGCCAGCGGATTGGACAGGGGAGTTTATGGCTACACCTTC. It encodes CASGLDRGVYGYTF.

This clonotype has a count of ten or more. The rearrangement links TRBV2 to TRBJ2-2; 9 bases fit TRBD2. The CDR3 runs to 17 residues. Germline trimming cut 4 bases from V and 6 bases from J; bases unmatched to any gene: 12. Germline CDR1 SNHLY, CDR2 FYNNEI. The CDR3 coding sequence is TGTGCCAGCAGTGTTGGGTCTAGCGGGACCTACCCCGGGGAGCTGTTTTTT. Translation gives CASSVGSSGTYPGELFF.

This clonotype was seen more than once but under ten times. As DNA, the CDR3 is TGTGCCAGCAGCGCGGGACTAGCGGGACGAAAGACCCAGTACTTC. This translates into CASSAGLAGRKTQYF. The chain has TRBV7-2 and TRBJ2-5, with TRBD2 matching over 13 bases. Germline V gives CDR1 SGHTA, CDR2 FQGNSA. The CDR3 is 15 residues long. With 5 bases clipped from V and 6 bases from J, the junction kept 6 bases outside the gene matches.